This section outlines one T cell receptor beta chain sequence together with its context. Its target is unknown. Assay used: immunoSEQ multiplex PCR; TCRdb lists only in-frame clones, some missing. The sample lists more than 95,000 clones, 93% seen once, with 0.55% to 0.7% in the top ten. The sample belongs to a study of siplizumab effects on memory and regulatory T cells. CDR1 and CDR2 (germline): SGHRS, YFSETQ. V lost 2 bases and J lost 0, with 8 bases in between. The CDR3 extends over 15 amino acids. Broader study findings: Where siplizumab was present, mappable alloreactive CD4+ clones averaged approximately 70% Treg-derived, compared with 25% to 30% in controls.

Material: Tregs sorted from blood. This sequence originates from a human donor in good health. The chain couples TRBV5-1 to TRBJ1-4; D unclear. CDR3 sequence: CASSFERTTNEKLFF. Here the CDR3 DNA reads TGCGCCAGCAGCTTTGAGAGAACAACTAATGAAAAACTGTTTTTT.